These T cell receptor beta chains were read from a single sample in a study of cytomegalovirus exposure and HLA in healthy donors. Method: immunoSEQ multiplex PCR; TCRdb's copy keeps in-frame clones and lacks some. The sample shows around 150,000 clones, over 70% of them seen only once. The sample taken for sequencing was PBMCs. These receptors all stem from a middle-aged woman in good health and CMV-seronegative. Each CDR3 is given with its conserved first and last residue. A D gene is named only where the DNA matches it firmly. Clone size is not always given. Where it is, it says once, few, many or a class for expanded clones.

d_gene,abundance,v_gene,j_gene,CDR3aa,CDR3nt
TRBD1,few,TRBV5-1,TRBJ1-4,CASSLAGTGDEKLFF,TGCGCCAGCAGCTTGGCAGGGACAGGGGACGAAAAACTGTTTTTT
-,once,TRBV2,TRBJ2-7,CASSTKQDHEQYF,TGTGCCAGCAGTACAAAACAGGACCACGAGCAGTACTTC
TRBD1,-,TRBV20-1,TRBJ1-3,CSGQGENTIYF,TGCAGTGGACAGGGGGAAAACACCATATATTTT
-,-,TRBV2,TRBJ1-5,CASTLWGLNQPQHF,TGTGCCAGCACCCTTTGGGGACTCAATCAGCCCCAGCATTTT
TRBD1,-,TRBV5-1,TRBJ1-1,CASSSRQGRMNTEAFF,TGCGCCAGCAGCTCTCGACAGGGTAGGATGAACACTGAAGCTTTCTTT
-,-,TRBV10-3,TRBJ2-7,CATGSPDYEQYF,TGTGCCACGGGATCGCCAGATTACGAGCAGTACTTC
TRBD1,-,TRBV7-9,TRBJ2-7,CASSLYQTGSDEQYF,TGTGCCAGCAGCTTATACCAGACAGGGTCCGACGAGCAGTACTTC
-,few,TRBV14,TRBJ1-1,CASSQGAGNLNTEAFF,TGTGCCAGCAGCCAAGGGGCCGGGAATCTGAACACTGAAGCTTTCTTT
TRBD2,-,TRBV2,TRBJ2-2,CATGDAGATGELFF,TGTGCCACGGGGGATGCGGGAGCCACCGGGGAGCTGTTTTTT
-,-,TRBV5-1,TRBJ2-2,CASSPNQFGQINTGELFF,TGCGCCAGCAGCCCAAACCAATTCGGACAGATTAACACCGGGGAGCTGTTTTTT
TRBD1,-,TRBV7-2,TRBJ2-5,CASSLAPPQGNKRETQYF,TGTGCCAGCAGCTTAGCTCCCCCACAGGGGAATAAGCGAGAGACCCAGTACTTC
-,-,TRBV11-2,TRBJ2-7,CASSHEPTGTYEQYF,TGTGCCAGCAGCCACGAGCCGACTGGTACCTACGAGCAGTACTTC
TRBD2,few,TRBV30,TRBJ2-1,CAWSVAAGGSEQFF,TGTGCCTGGAGTGTGGCAGCGGGGGGAAGTGAGCAGTTCTTC
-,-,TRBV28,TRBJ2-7,CASSPASGLSYEQYF,TGTGCCAGCAGTCCAGCCTCGGGACTCTCCTACGAGCAGTACTTC
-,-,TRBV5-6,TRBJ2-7,CASSSNGELYEQYF,TGTGCCAGCTCTTCGAACGGGGAGCTCTACGAGCAGTACTTC
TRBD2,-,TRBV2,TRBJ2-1,CASTKLGSGSSNEQFF,TGTGCCAGCACCAAACTGGGTAGCGGGAGTTCTAATGAGCAGTTCTTC
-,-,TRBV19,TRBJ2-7,CARRRSGSVYEQYF,TGTGCCAGGCGAAGGTCGGGGTCCGTTTACGAGCAGTACTTC
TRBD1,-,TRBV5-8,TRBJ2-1,CASNPWTGRINEQFF,TGTGCCAGCAACCCCTGGACAGGGCGTATCAATGAGCAGTTCTTC
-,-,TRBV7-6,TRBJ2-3,CASSPDDRAGSTDTQYF,TGTGCCAGCAGCCCGGATGACAGGGCGGGATCCACAGATACGCAGTATTTT
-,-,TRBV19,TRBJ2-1,CASRKQRESEQFF,TGTGCCAGTAGGAAACAACGGGAGAGCGAGCAGTTCTTC
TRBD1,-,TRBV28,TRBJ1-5,CASSPEGTVFGPQHF,TGTGCCAGCAGCCCGGAAGGGACAGTTTTCGGGCCCCAGCATTTT
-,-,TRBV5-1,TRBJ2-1,CASSLGSNEQFF,TGCGCCAGCAGCTTGGGTAGCAATGAGCAGTTCTTC
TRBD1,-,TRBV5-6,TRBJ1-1,CASSPNRGSMNTEAFF,TGTGCCAGCAGCCCGAACAGGGGGAGCATGAACACTGAAGCTTTCTTT
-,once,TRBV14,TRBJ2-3,CASSPRSRFTDTQYF,TGTGCCAGCAGCCCAAGGAGCCGTTTCACAGATACGCAGTATTTT
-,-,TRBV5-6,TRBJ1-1,CASSLGTSEAFF,TGTGCCAGCAGCCTGGGAACATCTGAAGCTTTCTTT
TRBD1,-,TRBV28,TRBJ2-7,CASSSAGTGIREQYF,TGTGCCAGCAGTTCTGCCGGGACAGGGATCCGCGAGCAGTACTTC
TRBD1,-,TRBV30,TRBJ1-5,CAWSEQGAGNQPQHF,TGTGCCTGGAGTGAACAGGGGGCTGGCAATCAGCCCCAGCATTTT